The 16 T cell receptor beta chains reported below all come from one sample, sequenced in a study of blood T cell repertoires in COVID-19. The method was immunoSEQ multiplex PCR; TCRdb's version includes in-frame clones alone and lacks a portion of them. The data contain 400,000 to 450,000 clones, about 91% of them singletons. Sequenced sample: peripheral blood. These receptors were taken from a woman aged 45 to 65 with COVID-19, enrolled during active disease.

The chain links TRBV2 to TRBJ1-5; D may be TRBD1 (5 bases). The CDR3 contains 13 residues. Germline V gene sequence: CDR1 SNHLY, CDR2 FYNNEI. V lost 5 bases and J 9 bases, leaving 14 bases between the germline ends. The CDR3 DNA is TGTGCCAGCAGTCACGACAGCTCCTCGCCCCAGCATTTT. This translates into CASSHDSSSPQHF.

The gene calls are TRBV2 and TRBJ2-5; D is unclear. CDR1 is SNHLY and CDR2 is FYNNEI in the germline V gene. The germline V and J ends were trimmed by 4 bases and 2 bases, with 5 bases remaining between them. The CDR3 is 12 residues long. The CDR3 bases are TGTGCCAGCAGTGTACTACAAGAGACCCAGTACTTC. Its translation is CASSVLQETQYF.

Here the CDR3 reads CASSLEGEASNSPLHF. The CDR3 DNA reads TGCGCCAGCAGCTTGGAAGGGGAAGCGTCCAATTCACCCCTCCACTTT. This chain uses TRBV5-1 with TRBJ1-6; weak D call: TRBD1 (5 bases). Germline CDR1 reads SGHRS; CDR2 reads YFSETQ. The ends were cut back, 0 bases at V and 7 bases at J, with 14 bases in the middle. The CDR3 runs 16 residues.

The chain employs TRBV19 and TRBJ2-1, with TRBD2 as a possible D gene (5 bases). From germline, CDR1 is LNHDA and CDR2 SQIVND (reference sequence). The CDR3 has 15 residues. Trimming pared 3 bases from V and 1 base from J, leaving 10 bases between. CDR3 bases: TGTGCCAGTAGTATTCAAGCGGATTCCTACAATGAGCAGTTCTTC. Amino acids: CASSIQADSYNEQFF.

The chain joins TRBV2 to TRBJ2-1; the D gene is possibly TRBD1 (5 bases). Germline V gives CDR1 SNHLY, CDR2 FYNNEI. This CDR3 region has 16 residues. The V and J ends lost 3 bases and 1 base respectively, with 13 bases between them. CDR3 region: CASSESAAGSYNEQFF. DNA of the CDR3: TGTGCCAGCAGTGAGTCCGCCGCAGGGTCCTACAATGAGCAGTTCTTC.

V is TRBV11-2 and J is TRBJ1-1; TRBD1 agrees at 10 bases. Germline CDR1 reads SGHAT; CDR2 reads FQNNGV. Trimming at V came to 5 bases and at J to 3 bases, leaving 9 bases not matched to a gene. The CDR3 loop spans 16 amino acids. DNA for the CDR3: TGTGCCAGCAGCGTACGACAGGGGGCGTTGGACACTGAAGCTTTCTTT. Its translation is CASSVRQGALDTEAFF.

This sequence joins TRBV18 and TRBJ1-2; no clear D. CDR3 size: 14 residues. The ends were cut back, 3 bases at V and 1 base at J, with 9 bases in the middle. Germline values: CDR1 KGHSH, CDR2 LQKENI. The CDR3 DNA follows: TGTGCCAGCTCACCGGGCCCTGATAACTATGGCTACACCTTC. Protein sequence: CASSPGPDNYGYTF.

V and J are TRBV25-1 and TRBJ1-4; possibly TRBD1 for D (5 bases). Deletions cut 3 bases from V and 8 bases from J, with 7 bases between. The germline CDR1 and CDR2 sequences are MGHDK and SYGVNS. The CDR3 covers 12 residues. The chain's CDR3 is CASSEEGEKLFF. The CDR3 nucleotides read TGTGCCAGCAGTGAGGAGGGGGAAAAACTGTTTTTT.

This clone was seen a single time. The gene calls are TRBV19 and TRBJ2-1, with 12 bases aligning to TRBD2. The CDR3 runs to 16 residues. V trimming: 5 bases; J trimming: 4 bases; junction bases outside the gene matches: 6. Germline assignment: CDR1 LNHDA and CDR2 SQIVND (reference sequence). This CDR3 reads CASSATSGGLYNEQFF. In DNA form, the CDR3 reads TGTGCCAGTAGTGCCACTAGCGGGGGGTTATACAATGAGCAGTTCTTC. Full variable domain (remainder filled in from reference TRBV19 and TRBJ2-1): DGGITQSPKYLFRKEGQNVTLSCEQNLNHDAMYWYRQDPGQGLRLIYYSQIVNDFQKGDIAEGYSVSREKKESFPLTVTSAQKNPTAFYLCASSATSGGLYNEQFFGPGTRLTVL.

The V and J genes are TRBV4-1 and TRBJ1-4; D is perhaps TRBD1 (5 bases). Germline CDR1 reads MGHRA; CDR2 reads YSYEKL. V lost 3 bases, J lost 3 bases, and 11 bases lay in between. This CDR3 is built from 15 residues. For the CDR3, the DNA is TGCGCCAGCAGCCAGCGGGGGTACGCTAATGAAAAACTGTTTTTT. Translated, it gives CASSQRGYANEKLFF.

The rearrangement links TRBV7-9 to TRBJ2-3, with a tentative D call TRBD1 (6 bases). CDR1 is SEHNR and CDR2 is FQNEAQ in the germline V gene (reference sequence). CDR3 length: 17 amino acids. The ends were cut back, 3 bases at V and 0 bases at J, with 16 bases in the middle. This CDR3 is CASSLGAGIPSTDTQYF. CDR3 coding DNA: TGTGCCAGCAGCTTGGGGGCAGGCATCCCTAGCACAGATACGCAGTATTTT. The full variable domain, its missing parts supplied by reference TRBV7-9 and TRBJ2-3, is DTGVSQNPRHKITKRGQNVTFRCDPISEHNRLYWYRQTLGQGPEFLTYFQNEAQLEKSRLLSDRFSAERPKGSFSTLEIQRTEQGDSAMYLCASSLGAGIPSTDTQYFGPGTRLTVL.

The chain links TRBV6-5 to TRBJ1-1, with TRBD1 as a possible D gene (6 bases). The CDR3 covers 14 residues. Germline-derived CDR1 and CDR2 are MNHEY and SVGAGI. Trimming pared 11 bases from V and 3 bases from J, leaving 19 bases between. CDR3 sequence (DNA): TGTGCCTGCCGAGGTTTGGGGGCTGACACTGAAGCTTTCTTT. Translation gives CACRGLGADTEAFF.

The chain has TRBV6-6 and TRBJ2-3; 8 positions agree with TRBD1. This CDR3 has 15 residues. The V and J ends lost 2 bases and 1 base, in that order; junction bases with no gene match: 2. The germline CDR1 and CDR2 sequences are MNHNY and SVGAGI (reference sequence). CDR3 residues: CASSYPGGGTDTQYF. The CDR3 DNA sequence: TGTGCCAGCAGTTACCCAGGGGGCGGCACAGATACGCAGTATTTT.

This chain uses TRBV6-6 with TRBJ2-1, with D possibly being TRBD2 (5 bases). V shed 8 bases and J shed 4 bases, with 18 bases lying between them. The CDR3 covers 15 residues. Looked up from germline, CDR1 is MNHNY and CDR2 is SVGAGI (reference sequence). The CDR3 loop reads CASSSRPGEYNEQFF. Here the CDR3 DNA reads TGTGCCAGCTCTTCACGTCCCGGGGAGTACAATGAGCAGTTCTTC.

The chain combines TRBV9 with TRBJ1-1; 7 bases match TRBD1. Germline V lookup: CDR1 SGDLS, CDR2 YYNGEE. Trimming cost V 3 bases and J 0 bases; bases outside gene matches: 8. The CDR3 loop spans 16 amino acids. The CDR3 sequence is CASSARPGTVNTEAFF. CDR3 bases: TGTGCCAGCAGCGCTAGACCCGGGACAGTGAACACTGAAGCTTTCTTT.

The chain carries TRBV29-1 and TRBJ1-4, with D hard to call. V was shortened by 4 bases and J by 7 bases, with 13 bases between the two germline ends. CDR1 is SQVTM, CDR2 ANQGSEA, per germline. The length of the CDR3 is 13 residues. CDR3: CSVVPPNGEKLFF. The CDR3 nucleotides read TGCAGCGTTGTCCCCCCAAACGGTGAAAAACTGTTTTTT.